Listed here are 21 T cell receptor beta chains from one sample, sequenced in a study of beta chain features in type 1 diabetes. These TCRs are of unknown antigen specificity. Sequenced material consisted of expressed TCRB transcripts (all of the isolated RNA was reverse transcribed). Generated by immunoSEQ multiplex PCR, the TCRdb table keeps only in-frame clones and is missing some. The sample has roughly 730,000 clones, under 15% seen once. General observations from the study: Shortening of TCRB CDR3s, moderate but significant, appeared in all four CD4+ subsets of Type 1 diabetes patients.

Specimen: naive CD4+ T cells from blood. Receptors originate from a man aged 18 to 29 with type 1 diabetes.

As regards this clone: The identical CDR3 is also encoded by other nucleotide sequences in the sample. The chain is built from TRBV30 and TRBJ1-6, with TRBD1 identical over 8 bases. V lost 2 bases, J lost 7 bases, and 4 bases stayed unmatched. This CDR3 has 14 amino acids. Germline V CDR1 and CDR2: GTSNPN, SVGIG (reference sequence). CDR3 amino acids: CAWSTRQGNSPLHF. The CDR3 DNA follows: TGTGCCTGGAGTACGAGACAGGGGAATTCACCCCTCCACTTT.

The chain uses TRBV9 and TRBJ1-1; 9 bases match TRBD1. CDR3 length equals 16 residues. Trimming at V came to 7 bases and at J to 0 bases, leaving 10 bases not matched to a gene. CDR1 and CDR2 (germline): SGDLS, YYNGEE. Here the CDR3 reads CASSPRGTGLNTEAFF. CDR3 nucleotides: TGTGCCAGCTCGCCAAGGGGGACAGGGTTGAACACTGAAGCTTTCTTT.

The chain carries TRBV7-8 and TRBJ2-1; 11 positions match TRBD1. This CDR3 has 21 amino acids. Germline CDR1 reads SGHVS; CDR2 reads FQNEAQ. The junction had 17 bases not matched to a gene; V was cut back by 0 bases and J by 4 bases. The CDR3 loop reads CASSLAHGQGAALFSYNEQFF. For the CDR3, the DNA is TGTGCCAGCAGCTTAGCGCATGGACAGGGGGCCGCTTTATTTAGTTACAATGAGCAGTTCTTC.

This clone has only a few counts. This chain links TRBV5-1 with TRBJ1-5, with a weak D call TRBD1 (6 bases). This CDR3 is built from 16 residues. The V gene lost 3 bases and the J gene lost 8 bases, with 21 bases spanning the gap. The germline V gene encodes CDR1 SGHRS and CDR2 YFSETQ. CDR3 loop: CASSSGRTAGGEPQHF. The CDR3 nucleotides read TGCGCCAGCAGCTCGGGAAGGACAGCCGGGGGGGAGCCCCAGCATTTT.

This chain connects TRBV11-2 to TRBJ2-1; D gene unclear. The germline CDR1 and CDR2 sequences are SGHAT and FQNNGV. The CDR3 length is 15 residues. The V gene lost 0 bases and the J gene lost 2 bases, with 8 bases spanning the gap. The CDR3 nucleotides are TGTGCCAGCAGCTTAGAGCCCCCAACCTACAATGAGCAGTTCTTC. Translation: CASSLEPPTYNEQFF.

This clone was observed a handful of times. The chain carries TRBV6-5 and TRBJ1-4; 7 positions agree with TRBD1. CDR1 MNHEY and CDR2 SVGAGI come from the germline V gene. The CDR3 loop spans 14 amino acids. V trimming: 4 bases; J trimming: 5 bases; junction bases outside the gene matches: 4. The CDR3, as DNA: TGTGCCAGCAGTTGGGACAGCCAGAATGAAAAACTGTTTTTT. It is translated as CASSWDSQNEKLFF.

CDR3 sequence: CASSSMYEQYF. The CDR3 DNA reads TGTGCCAGCAGCTCCATGTACGAGCAGTACTTC. V is TRBV11-3 and J is TRBJ2-7; D gene uncertain. The CDR3 spans 11 residues. Germline CDR1 reads SGHNT; CDR2 reads YENEEA. Trimming removed 4 bases from V and 4 bases from J, with 5 bases in between.

Only a few counts were recorded for this clone. The chain recombines TRBV30 with TRBJ2-2; D is ambiguous. V dropped 0 bases and J dropped 7 bases, with 3 bases sitting between them. Germline V gene sequence: CDR1 GTSNPN, CDR2 SVGIG (reference sequence). The CDR3 is made up of 11 amino acids. CDR3 nucleotide sequence: TGTGCCTGGAGTGTATACGGGGAGCTGTTTTTT. Encoded protein: CAWSVYGELFF.

In DNA, the CDR3 is TGTGCCTGGCTCATGGGTGGAAACACCATATATTTT. It codes for CAWLMGGNTIYF. The chain links TRBV30 to TRBJ1-3; D call uncertain. CDR3 length: 12 residues. Between the trimmed V and J ends, which lost 5 bases and 3 bases, there was a span of 8 bases. Germline CDR1 and CDR2: GTSNPN and SVGIG (reference sequence).

The chain carries TRBV7-3 and TRBJ1-6, with D perhaps TRBD1 (5 bases). Trimming left V 4 bases short and J 10 bases short, with 14 bases between. The CDR3 sequence is 14 residues long. Germline V gene data show CDR1 as SGHTA and CDR2 as FQGTGA. The DNA of the CDR3 is TGTGCCAGCAGCTCGGGGCAGGGTGCGTCACCCCTCCACTTT. Translation gives CASSSGQGASPLHF. The full variable domain, with the rest looked up from reference TRBV7-3 and TRBJ1-6, is GAGVSQTPSNKVTEKGKYVELRCDPISGHTALYWYRQSLGQGPEFLIYFQGTGAADDSGLPNDRFFAVRPEGSVSTLKIQRTERGDSAVYLCASSSGQGASPLHFGNGTRLTVT.

This clone appeared a few times. This chain uses TRBV7-9 with TRBJ2-2; TRBD1 agrees at 9 bases. Germline V gives CDR1 SEHNR, CDR2 FQNEAQ (reference sequence). The CDR3 runs to 16 residues. V lost 5 bases, J lost 4 bases, and 8 bases stayed unmatched. CDR3 in amino acids: CASSAPGTGSTGELFF. CDR3 in DNA: TGTGCCAGCAGCGCCCCCGGGACAGGGAGCACCGGGGAGCTGTTTTTT.

The rearrangement joins TRBV19 to TRBJ1-1; D perhaps matches TRBD1 (6 bases). V was cut by 9 bases and J by 1 base, with 12 bases left in between. CDR3 length: 13 amino acids. The V gene's germline CDR1 is LNHDA and CDR2 SQIVND (reference sequence). In DNA, the CDR3 is TGTGCCAGGCAGGACAGACCGAACACTGAAGCTTTCTTT. It yields the protein CARQDRPNTEAFF.

A few counts support this clone. The gene calls are TRBV11-2 and TRBJ2-5, with 9 bases identical to TRBD1. This CDR3 is 15 amino acids long. Germline CDR1 SGHAT, CDR2 FQNNGV. With 5 bases clipped from V and 5 bases from J, the junction kept 9 bases outside the gene matches. DNA for the CDR3: TGTGCCAGCAGCCCCAGCACAGGGGGCTGGGAGACCCAGTACTTC. Amino acids: CASSPSTGGWETQYF.

The chain has TRBV7-9 and TRBJ1-1; D possibly corresponds to TRBD1 (6 bases). CDR1 and CDR2 from the germline V gene are SEHNR and FQNEAQ (reference sequence). This CDR3 region has 14 residues. Trimming took off 5 bases at V and 1 base at J, with 11 bases between the two ends. The CDR3: CASSPGTSNTEAFF. The CDR3 DNA sequence: TGTGCCAGCAGCCCGGGGACATCGAACACTGAAGCTTTCTTT.

As to this clone: Other DNA sequences in the sample encode the same CDR3. The gene calls are TRBV10-3 and TRBJ1-2; 8 bases align to TRBD1. This CDR3 has 12 residues. The V gene's germline CDR1 is ENHRY and CDR2 SYGVKD. Losses at the gene ends were 7 bases for V and 5 bases for J; bases not matched to a gene: 3. Here the CDR3 reads CAITGGSYGYTF. The CDR3 DNA is TGTGCCATCACAGGGGGCTCTTATGGCTACACCTTC.

The chain has TRBV2 and TRBJ1-6; no clear D gene. Trimming shortened V by 2 bases and J by 6 bases, and 11 bases separated the two germline ends. Germline CDR1 reads SNHLY; CDR2 reads FYNNEI. CDR3 size: 15 residues. CDR3: CASSELGGLNSPLHF. For the CDR3, the DNA is TGTGCCAGCAGTGAACTTGGAGGCCTTAATTCACCCCTCCACTTT.

The chain has TRBV7-3 and TRBJ2-5; the match to TRBD1 covers 10 bases. This CDR3 spans 15 amino acids. V was clipped by 4 bases and J by 5 bases; unmatched bases: 7. CDR1 is SGHTA and CDR2 is FQGTGA in the germline V gene. The CDR3 loop is CASSSMTGGSETQYF. The DNA for the CDR3 is TGTGCCAGCAGCTCTATGACAGGGGGCTCGGAGACCCAGTACTTC. Supplemented by reference TRBV7-3 and TRBJ2-5, the full variable domain reads GAGVSQTPSNKVTEKGKYVELRCDPISGHTALYWYRQSLGQGPEFLIYFQGTGAADDSGLPNDRFFAVRPEGSVSTLKIQRTERGDSAVYLCASSSMTGGSETQYFGPGTRLLVL.

The chain links TRBV30 to TRBJ1-1; D not resolved. The length of the CDR3 is 15 residues. Trimming removed 3 bases at V and 5 bases at J, with 19 bases between. Germline V CDR1 and CDR2: GTSNPN, SVGIG (reference sequence). The CDR3: CAWSPGSDRKTEAFF. CDR3 bases: TGTGCCTGGAGCCCCGGATCGGACCGGAAGACTGAAGCTTTCTTT.

This clone came up a few times. The V gene is TRBV30, the J gene TRBJ1-1; no clear D gene. CDR3 length: 14 residues. Germline V CDR1 and CDR2: GTSNPN, SVGIG (reference sequence). The germline V and J ends were trimmed by 3 bases and 1 base, with 12 bases remaining between them. The CDR3 bases are TGTGCCTGGAGCCGGGGAATGGGGAACACTGAAGCTTTCTTT. Translation: CAWSRGMGNTEAFF.

This clone was recorded a few times. The chain has TRBV9 and TRBJ2-7; D may correspond to TRBD1 or TRBD2 (5 bases each). The CDR3 extends over 14 amino acids. The germline gives CDR1 SGDLS, CDR2 YYNGEE. V shed 0 bases and J shed 2 bases, with 9 bases lying between them. This CDR3 is CASSVGDGTYEQYF. In DNA, the CDR3 is TGTGCCAGCAGCGTAGGGGACGGTACCTACGAGCAGTACTTC.

The chain carries TRBV7-8 and TRBJ2-5; D tentatively fits TRBD1 or TRBD2 (5 bases each). Germline assignment: CDR1 SGHVS and CDR2 FQNEAQ. This CDR3 is built from 15 residues. Trimming cost V 5 bases and J 5 bases, with 18 bases left between them. CDR3 in DNA: TGTGCCAGCAGCCGCCCCGGGGCATTAGTGGAGACCCAGTACTTC. This sequence encodes CASSRPGALVETQYF.